Listed below are T cell receptor beta chains from one sample, sequenced in a study of T-cell memory formation after mild COVID-19. Each CDR3 protein gets one entry after TCRdb re-called the 5' RACE reads with MiXCR. The sample records approximately 350,000 distinct CDR3 sequences, approximately 15% being singletons. Specimen: PBMCs or a T cell subset sorted from them (not recorded which). These receptors were taken from a man between 18 and 35 years old who had mild COVID-19 (a few samples of this study predate the infection). Cell type and time point are not known. The CDR3 runs from the conserved cysteine through the conserved F or W. Each record gives: clone size, J gene, CDR3 length, V gene, D gene, CDR3 protein, CDR3 DNA. A D gene is named only where the DNA matches it firmly. A clone size is listed for some rows: how often the clone was seen (once, few, many), or a class if it is expanded.

size: few
J: TRBJ2-3
length: 15
V: TRBV18
D: -
CDR3: CASSPPAGWADTQYF
DNA: TGTGCCAGCTCACCACCCGCAGGGTGGGCAGATACGCAGTATTTT

size: few
J: TRBJ1-1
length: 15
V: TRBV6-6
D: -
CDR3: CASSYSARVNTEAFF
DNA: TGTGCCAGCAGTTACTCGGCCAGGGTGAACACTGAAGCTTTCTTT

size: -
J: TRBJ2-7
length: 14
V: TRBV5-6
D: -
CDR3: CASSLAGPHYEQYF
DNA: TGTGCCAGCAGCTTAGCCGGTCCCCACTACGAGCAGTACTTC

size: few
J: TRBJ2-1
length: 13
V: TRBV29-1
D: -
CDR3: CSGLWTEINEQFF
DNA: TGCAGCGGACTATGGACCGAAATCAATGAGCAGTTCTTC

size: -
J: TRBJ2-1
length: 18
V: TRBV20-1
D: TRBD1
CDR3: CSARPYQRQGLYYNEQFF
DNA: TGCAGTGCTAGACCTTACCAAAGACAGGGCCTGTACTACAATGAGCAGTTCTTC

size: once
J: TRBJ1-6
length: 14
V: TRBV27
D: -
CDR3: CASSFGQGNSPLHF
DNA: TGTGCCAGCAGTTTCGGGCAGGGCAATTCACCCCTCCACTTT

size: -
J: TRBJ1-2
length: 18
V: TRBV6-5
D: TRBD1
CDR3: CASSYRSGQLIFNYGYTF
DNA: TGTGCCAGCAGTTACCGTTCGGGACAGCTGATTTTTAACTATGGCTACACCTTC

size: few
J: TRBJ1-2
length: 17
V: TRBV10-2
D: -
CDR3: CASSVSAEDSLNYGYTF
DNA: TGCGCCAGCAGTGTTTCGGCGGAGGATTCACTTAATTATGGCTACACCTTC

size: -
J: TRBJ2-1
length: 12
V: TRBV9
D: -
CDR3: CASSPPRGGQFF
DNA: TGTGCCAGCAGCCCCCCCAGGGGAGGGCAGTTCTTC

size: -
J: TRBJ1-4
length: 14
V: TRBV5-4
D: -
CDR3: CASSPFQGGEKLFF
DNA: TGTGCCAGCAGCCCATTTCAGGGCGGTGAAAAACTGTTTTTT

size: few
J: TRBJ1-4
length: 12
V: TRBV29-1
D: TRBD1
CDR3: CSVGTGGEKLFF
DNA: TGCAGCGTTGGTACAGGGGGAGAAAAACTGTTTTTT

size: few
J: TRBJ2-4
length: 12
V: TRBV29-1
D: -
CDR3: CSVVNALNIQYF
DNA: TGCAGCGTTGTTAACGCCCTTAACATTCAGTACTTC

size: many
J: TRBJ2-1
length: 16
V: TRBV4-2
D: TRBD2
CDR3: CASSPVTSGGANEQFF
DNA: TGTGCCAGCAGCCCGGTGACTAGCGGGGGGGCGAATGAGCAGTTCTTC

size: many
J: TRBJ2-5
length: 13
V: TRBV10-3
D: -
CDR3: CAIRGLVTETQYF
DNA: TGTGCCATCAGGGGACTCGTAACAGAGACCCAGTACTTC

size: many
J: TRBJ2-5
length: 20
V: TRBV12-3/TRBV12-4
D: TRBD2
CDR3: CASSPRRGGLFVGDRETQYF
DNA: TGTGCCAGCAGTCCGCGGCGGGGGGGCCTTTTCGTCGGGGATCGCGAGACCCAGTACTTC

size: -
J: TRBJ1-1
length: 14
V: TRBV7-6
D: -
CDR3: CASSLNERGTEAFF
DNA: TGTGCCAGCAGCTTAAACGAGAGAGGCACTGAAGCTTTCTTT

size: many
J: TRBJ2-3
length: 16
V: TRBV4-1
D: TRBD2
CDR3: CASSQDGGRGTWAQYF
DNA: TGCGCCAGCAGCCAAGACGGCGGGAGGGGAACATGGGCGCAGTATTTT

size: -
J: TRBJ2-5
length: 16
V: TRBV7-6
D: -
CDR3: CASSPRRGTNGETQYF
DNA: TGTGCCAGCAGCCCGAGACGGGGGACGAATGGGGAGACCCAGTACTTC

size: -
J: TRBJ2-5
length: 15
V: TRBV20-1
D: TRBD2
CDR3: CSARDLTSGGETQYF
DNA: TGCAGTGCTAGAGATTTGACTAGCGGGGGAGAGACCCAGTACTTC

size: -
J: TRBJ1-6
length: 14
V: TRBV6-4
D: -
CDR3: CASSDNDRNSPLHF
DNA: TGTGCCAGCAGTGACAACGACAGGAATTCACCCCTCCACTTT

size: -
J: TRBJ2-3
length: 14
V: TRBV4-3
D: -
CDR3: CASSPVSSADTQYF
DNA: TGCGCCAGCAGCCCAGTCTCGTCAGCAGATACGCAGTATTTT

size: -
J: TRBJ2-1
length: 15
V: TRBV28
D: -
CDR3: CASSLTGTLGNEQFF
DNA: TGTGCCAGCAGCCTAACCGGGACTTTGGGCAATGAGCAGTTCTTC

size: few
J: TRBJ2-7
length: 16
V: TRBV10-3
D: -
CDR3: CAISDQTGFGSDEQYF
DNA: TGTGCCATCAGCGACCAAACAGGGTTTGGATCCGACGAGCAGTACTTC

size: few
J: TRBJ1-5
length: 14
V: TRBV9
D: TRBD1
CDR3: CASSAGTGDQPQHF
DNA: TGTGCCAGCAGCGCAGGGACAGGGGATCAGCCCCAGCATTTT

size: many
J: TRBJ2-3
length: 15
V: TRBV6-5
D: TRBD2
CDR3: CASSYSGTSGDTQYF
DNA: TGTGCCAGCAGTTACTCTGGGACTAGCGGAGATACGCAGTATTTT

size: -
J: TRBJ2-3
length: 15
V: TRBV6-5
D: -
CDR3: CASRFGGTSTDTQYF
DNA: TGTGCCAGCCGTTTTGGGGGGACTAGCACAGATACGCAGTATTTT

size: few
J: TRBJ2-1
length: 16
V: TRBV3-1
D: TRBD1
CDR3: CASSQPGTGKGNEQFF
DNA: TGTGCCAGCAGCCAACCCGGGACAGGGAAGGGCAATGAGCAGTTCTTC

size: few
J: TRBJ2-3
length: 15
V: TRBV4-1
D: TRBD2
CDR3: CASSQASGAIDTQYF
DNA: TGCGCCAGCAGCCAGGCTAGCGGGGCCATAGATACGCAGTATTTT

size: few
J: TRBJ1-1
length: 11
V: TRBV28
D: -
CDR3: CASRWGAEAFF
DNA: TGTGCCAGCCGCTGGGGGGCTGAAGCTTTCTTT

size: many
J: TRBJ2-1
length: 11
V: TRBV6-2/TRBV6-3
D: -
CDR3: CASSLGGEQFF
DNA: TGTGCCAGCAGTTTAGGGGGTGAGCAGTTCTTC

size: -
J: TRBJ2-3
length: 16
V: TRBV2
D: -
CDR3: CASSEATAVFEDTQYF
DNA: TGTGCCAGCAGTGAGGCAACAGCCGTTTTTGAGGATACGCAGTATTTT

size: -
J: TRBJ2-7
length: 13
V: TRBV18
D: -
CDR3: CASSPNRAYEQYF
DNA: TGTGCCAGCTCACCGAACAGGGCCTACGAGCAGTACTTC

size: -
J: TRBJ1-6
length: 12
V: TRBV3-1
D: -
CDR3: CASSAGDSPLHF
DNA: TGTGCCAGCAGCGCGGGGGATTCACCCCTCCACTTT

size: -
J: TRBJ2-1
length: 14
V: TRBV24-1
D: TRBD1
CDR3: CATSETGAYNEQFF
DNA: TGTGCCACCAGTGAGACAGGGGCCTACAATGAGCAGTTCTTC

size: -
J: TRBJ2-2
length: 16
V: TRBV9
D: -
CDR3: CASSVNPGAPTGELFF
DNA: TGTGCCAGCAGCGTTAATCCTGGGGCACCTACCGGGGAGCTGTTTTTT

size: -
J: TRBJ2-3
length: 14
V: TRBV5-4
D: TRBD2
CDR3: CASSPAGGGDTQYF
DNA: TGTGCCAGCAGCCCAGCGGGGGGTGGAGATACGCAGTATTTT

size: few
J: TRBJ2-7
length: 14
V: TRBV6-6
D: -
CDR3: CASSYSRRDYEQYF
DNA: TGTGCCAGCAGTTACTCCCGACGGGACTACGAGCAGTACTTC

size: -
J: TRBJ2-5
length: 15
V: TRBV29-1
D: TRBD2
CDR3: CSVEPSGGYQETQYF
DNA: TGCAGCGTTGAACCCAGCGGGGGTTACCAAGAGACCCAGTACTTC

size: -
J: TRBJ2-3
length: 15
V: TRBV11-2
D: -
CDR3: CASSLWGDGTDTQYF
DNA: TGTGCCAGCAGCTTGTGGGGGGACGGCACAGATACGCAGTATTTT

size: few
J: TRBJ2-3
length: 13
V: TRBV19
D: -
CDR3: CASSTTRRDTQYF
DNA: TGTGCCAGTAGTACGACCCGCCGAGATACGCAGTATTTT

size: -
J: TRBJ2-6
length: 15
V: TRBV6-6
D: -
CDR3: CASTGLNSGANVLTF
DNA: TGTGCCAGCACCGGACTCAACTCTGGGGCCAACGTCCTGACTTTC

size: few
J: TRBJ1-4
length: 15
V: TRBV6-5
D: -
CDR3: CASSLGGGTNEKLFF
DNA: TGTGCCAGCAGTCTGGGAGGGGGAACTAATGAAAAACTGTTTTTT

size: few
J: TRBJ2-1
length: 15
V: TRBV4-1
D: TRBD2
CDR3: CASSQDPGLAGEQFF
DNA: TGCGCCAGCAGCCAAGATCCGGGACTAGCGGGCGAGCAGTTCTTC

size: medium-sized
J: TRBJ2-1
length: 16
V: TRBV7-2
D: -
CDR3: CASSLLGTSSYNEQFF
DNA: TGTGCCAGCAGCTTATTAGGAACGAGCTCCTACAATGAGCAGTTCTTC

size: few
J: TRBJ2-3
length: 15
V: TRBV29-1
D: TRBD2
CDR3: CSVATLAGGTDTQYF
DNA: TGCAGCGTTGCAACTCTAGCGGGGGGGACAGATACGCAGTATTTT

size: many
J: TRBJ1-1
length: 14
V: TRBV7-9
D: -
CDR3: CASSLRGDYTEAFF
DNA: TGTGCCAGCAGCTTGAGGGGGGACTACACTGAAGCTTTCTTT

size: -
J: TRBJ1-5
length: 12
V: TRBV6-5
D: -
CDR3: CASSSLDTNQHF
DNA: TGTGCCAGCAGTTCCCTGGACACAAACCAGCATTTT

size: -
J: TRBJ2-1
length: 13
V: TRBV5-1
D: TRBD2
CDR3: CASQGLAGNEQFF
DNA: TGCGCCAGCCAGGGACTAGCGGGCAATGAGCAGTTCTTC